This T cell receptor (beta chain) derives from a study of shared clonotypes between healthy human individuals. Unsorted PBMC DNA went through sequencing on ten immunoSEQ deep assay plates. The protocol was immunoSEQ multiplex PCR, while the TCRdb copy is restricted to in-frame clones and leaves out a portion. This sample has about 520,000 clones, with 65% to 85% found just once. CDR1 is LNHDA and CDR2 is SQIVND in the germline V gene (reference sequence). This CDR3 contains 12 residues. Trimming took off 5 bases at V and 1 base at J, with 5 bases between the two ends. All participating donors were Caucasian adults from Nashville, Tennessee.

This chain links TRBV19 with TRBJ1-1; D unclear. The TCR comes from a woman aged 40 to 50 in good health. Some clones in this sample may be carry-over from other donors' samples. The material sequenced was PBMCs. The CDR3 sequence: CASSEKNTEAFF. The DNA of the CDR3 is TGTGCCAGTAGTGAGAAGAACACTGAAGCTTTCTTT.